Shown below are 27 T cell receptor beta chains from a single sample sequenced in a study of blood T cells in healthy people across ages. PCR was performed a second time for roughly 7 to 11 cycles using a sample-barcoded 5' primer and a J-beta primer mix. TCRdb re-called the 5' RACE reads through MiXCR, storing one row per CDR3 protein. Among about 1.5 million distinct CDR3 sequences listed, around 40% were seen once. The material sequenced was blood. The receptors stem from a woman under 30 in good health.

The chain recombines TRBV12-3 or TRBV12-4 with TRBJ2-1; D perhaps matches TRBD1 (5 bases). This CDR3 is 14 amino acids long. The V end lost 5 bases, the J end lost 8 bases, and 16 bases lay between the germline ends. In DNA form, the CDR3 reads TGTGCCAGCAGTCCCAGACGAACAGGCCATGAGCAGTTCTTC. It encodes CASSPRRTGHEQFF.

The rearrangement uses TRBV6-2 or TRBV6-3 and TRBJ2-1; a possible D gene is TRBD1 (6 bases). Trimming took 5 bases from V and 3 from J, leaving 14 bases between them. The CDR3 runs to 15 residues. Germline lookup yields CDR1 MNHEY and CDR2 SVGEGT. The CDR3 nucleotides read TGTGCCAGCAGTGCTACAGGGCTCGACTACAATGAGCAGTTCTTC. This translates into CASSATGLDYNEQFF.

Concerning this clonotype itself: A read error may account for a junction end that differs from germline. The chain links TRBV6-2 or TRBV6-3 to TRBJ2-1; a possible D gene is TRBD1 (5 bases). The length of the CDR3 is 15 residues. Germline-derived CDR1 and CDR2 are MNHEY and SVGEGT. The CDR3 sequence is CASSYRTSSYNERFF. The CDR3 DNA is TGTGCCAGCAGTTACCGGACAAGCTCCTACAATGAGCGGTTCTTC.

This rearrangement joins TRBV7-9 to TRBJ2-3; tentative D call: TRBD2 (5 bases). Per germline, CDR1 SEHNR and CDR2 FQNEAQ (reference sequence). V was clipped by 5 bases and J by 6 bases, with 27 bases between them. The CDR3 spans 18 residues. DNA for the CDR3: TGTGCCAGCAGCGAGACGAATCTAGTGGGGAGCTCCGTCGATACGCAGTATTTT. Translating it yields CASSETNLVGSSVDTQYF.

This chain joins TRBV7-2 and TRBJ1-4; D is perhaps TRBD1 (5 bases). The CDR3 covers 14 residues. Trimming pared 0 bases from V and 10 bases from J, leaving 12 bases between. Germline CDR1 is SGHTA and CDR2 is FQGNSA. In nucleotides, the CDR3 is TGTGCCAGCAGCTTAGCGGGGGTCAGTGTAAAACTGTTTTTT. Its translation is CASSLAGVSVKLFF.

A note on this clonotype: A clone one base away is much larger, so this may be a read error. The rearrangement joins TRBV28 to TRBJ2-7; no reliable D call. V was trimmed by 7 bases and J by 0 bases, leaving 4 bases between them. Per germline, CDR1 MDHEN and CDR2 SYDVKM. This CDR3 is 11 amino acids long. DNA of the CDR3: TGTGCCAGCACCCACTCCTACGAGCAGTACTTC. Amino acids: CASTHSYEQYF. The whole variable domain, filled in from reference TRBV28 and TRBJ2-7, reads DVKVTQSSRYLVKRTGEKVFLECVQDMDHENMFWYRQDPGLGLRLIYFSYDVKMKEKGDIPEGYSVSREKKERFSLILESASTNQTSMYLCASTHSYEQYFGPGTRLTVT.

The chain has TRBV6-5 and TRBJ2-4; 7 bases agree with TRBD1. The end of the DNA fits TRBJ2-7 better, so the J call may be wrong. The CDR3 extends over 14 amino acids. Germline assignment: CDR1 MNHEY and CDR2 SVGAGI. The CDR3 DNA is TGTGCCAGCAGTTACCGGGACAGATTCTACGAGCAGTACTTC. Protein sequence: CASSYRDRFYEQYF.

The chain carries TRBV28 and TRBJ1-2, with D unresolved. The ends were cut back, 7 bases at V and 8 bases at J, with 14 bases in the middle. CDR1 MDHEN and CDR2 SYDVKM come from the germline V gene. This CDR3 region has 12 residues. The CDR3 sequence is CASISWGIGYTF. The CDR3 nucleotides read TGTGCCAGCATTTCTTGGGGTATAGGCTACACCTTC.

The V call is TRBV12-3 or TRBV12-4, the J call TRBJ1-1; 9 bases are a match to TRBD1. The CDR3 is 16 amino acids. V trimming: 6 bases; J trimming: 7 bases; junction bases outside the gene matches: 15. The CDR3 DNA is TGTGCCAGCAGGAGCCCCTCCGGGACAGGGAACGGTGAAGCTTTCTTT. Protein: CASRSPSGTGNGEAFF.

This clonotype has just a few counts. V is TRBV7-2 and J is TRBJ1-2; TRBD1 aligns across 7 bases. Germline values: CDR1 SGHTA, CDR2 FQGNSA. The CDR3 contains 16 residues. The trim removed 4 bases at V and 1 base at J, leaving 9 bases unmatched. CDR3 sequence (DNA): TGTGCCAGCAGCTCCCAGACAGGGCGGATTAACTATGGCTACACCTTC. It codes for CASSSQTGRINYGYTF.

The V gene is TRBV7-8, the J gene TRBJ2-1, with D possibly TRBD1 on 6 matching bases. Germline values: CDR1 SGHVS, CDR2 FQNEAQ. This CDR3 is 13 amino acids long. V was shortened by 4 bases and J by 10 bases, with 14 bases between the two germline ends. For the CDR3, the DNA is TGTGCCAGCAGCTACGGACAGTCCAGCGAGCAGTTCTTC. This sequence encodes CASSYGQSSEQFF.

At least ten counts were recorded for this clonotype. The chain employs TRBV7-2 and TRBJ1-5, with TRBD1 matching 7 bases. Unmatched junction bases numbered 4, after V lost 8 bases and J lost 3 bases. This CDR3 spans 13 amino acids. The germline gives CDR1 SGHTA, CDR2 FQGNSA. The CDR3 reads CASAQGNNQPQHF. The CDR3 nucleotides are TGTGCCAGCGCACAGGGGAACAATCAGCCCCAGCATTTT.

The chain has TRBV19 and TRBJ1-5; D unclear. The CDR3 extends over 11 amino acids. The germline CDR1 and CDR2 sequences are LNHDA and SQIVND (reference sequence). Trimming stripped 2 bases from V and 6 bases from J, with 2 bases between. CDR3 amino acids: CASSIRQPQHF. The CDR3 DNA reads as TGTGCCAGTAGTATACGTCAGCCCCAGCATTTT.

This clonotype was counted only a few times. The chain is built from TRBV4-3 and TRBJ2-4; D is uncertain. Trimming took off 0 bases at V and 8 bases at J, with 17 bases between the two ends. Germline V gene sequence: CDR1 LGHNA, CDR2 YSLEER. This CDR3 has 16 residues. CDR3 DNA sequence: TGCGCCAGCAGCCAAGATCTCACCCTGGGCGCGGACATTCAGTACTTC. The encoded protein is CASSQDLTLGADIQYF.

The chain combines TRBV5-1 with TRBJ1-6, with D uncertain. Germline-derived CDR1 and CDR2 are SGHRS and YFSETQ. There are 16 residues in the CDR3. Deletions cut 7 bases from V and 7 bases from J, with 21 bases between. The CDR3 DNA follows: TGCGCCAGCGGCCCTCAATCCGCCATAGGGAATTCACCCCTCCACTTT. Its protein product is CASGPQSAIGNSPLHF.

This clonotype has just a few counts. The V gene is TRBV15, the J gene TRBJ2-3, with D uncertain. Trimming stripped 0 bases from V and 1 base from J, with 11 bases between. The CDR3 runs 16 residues. The germline CDR1 and CDR2 sequences are LNHNV and YYDKDF (reference sequence). CDR3 region: CATSRDRVFGTDTQYF. In DNA form, the CDR3 reads TGTGCCACCAGCAGAGATCGAGTTTTCGGCACAGATACGCAGTATTTT.

This clonotype was seen ten or more times. At one of its ends the junction is not consistent with the germline gene, which may arise from a read error. J is TRBJ2-1 and V is TRBV11-2; maybe TRBD2 (5 bases). This CDR3 region has 15 residues. The germline V gene has CDR1 SGHAT and CDR2 FQNNGV. The CDR3 here is CASSLVRGSYNEQFF. CDR3 coding DNA: TGCGCCAGCAGCTTGGTACGGGGCTCCTACAATGAGCAGTTCTTC.

This clonotype was found a few times. V and J are TRBV6-5 and TRBJ1-6; D not certain. Germline lookup yields CDR1 MNHEY and CDR2 SVGAGI. The CDR3 loop spans 16 amino acids. V lost 0 bases to trimming and J lost 0 bases, with 6 bases between them. DNA of the CDR3: TGTGCCAGCAGTTACTCAAGGAGCTCCTATAATTCACCCCTCCACTTT. Its protein product is CASSYSRSSYNSPLHF.

The chain uses TRBV27 and TRBJ2-1; D gene ambiguous. CDR1 and CDR2 from the germline V gene are MNHEY and SMNVEV (reference sequence). The CDR3 is made up of 16 amino acids. Trimming left V 0 bases short and J 0 bases short, with 9 bases between. CDR3 sequence reads: CASSLSIPNSYNEQFF. The CDR3 nucleotides are TGTGCCAGCAGTTTATCTATCCCAAACTCCTACAATGAGCAGTTCTTC.

V is TRBV7-9 and J is TRBJ2-7; 9 nucleotides agree with TRBD2. The CDR3 sequence is 16 residues long. V lost 5 bases, J lost 1 base, and 9 bases stayed unmatched. Germline lookup yields CDR1 SEHNR and CDR2 FQNEAQ (reference sequence). In nucleotides, the CDR3 is TGTGCCAGCAGCAACTCCCCCGGACTAGCGTCCTACGAGCAGTACTTC. Translating gives CASSNSPGLASYEQYF.

This clonotype was picked up one time. The J gene is TRBJ2-1, the V gene TRBV4-1, with 11 nucleotides matching TRBD2. The germline gives CDR1 MGHRA, CDR2 YSYEKL. After removal of 6 bases from V and 7 bases from J, the junction contained 8 bases not matched to a gene. The CDR3 sequence is 15 residues long. CDR3 region: CASRLTSGEGNEQFF. The CDR3 DNA reads as TGCGCCAGCAGACTGACTAGCGGGGAGGGAAATGAGCAGTTCTTC.

This clonotype was found a few times. The chain has TRBV15 and TRBJ2-3, with 7 positions matching TRBD2. Germline lookup yields CDR1 LNHNV and CDR2 YYDKDF (reference sequence). V shed 0 bases and J 7 bases; nucleotides not matched to a gene: 16. The CDR3 runs to 18 residues. The CDR3 loop reads CATSRDLSSAGDGNTQYF. CDR3 DNA: TGTGCCACCAGCAGAGATCTTTCTTCCGCGGGAGACGGGAATACGCAGTATTTT.

This clonotype appeared many times. This chain joins TRBV29-1 and TRBJ1-1, with D perhaps matching TRBD1 (6 bases). This CDR3 has 12 amino acids. The germline gives CDR1 SQVTM, CDR2 ANQGSEA. Trimming stripped 7 bases from V and 1 base from J, with 10 bases between. The CDR3 is CSGGQRNTEAFF. The DNA of the CDR3 is TGCAGCGGAGGACAGCGGAACACTGAAGCTTTCTTT.

In its sample, this clonotype was seen once. This sequence joins TRBV28 and TRBJ2-3; 8 nucleotides agree with TRBD2. The CDR3 totals 17 residues. V dropped 3 bases and J dropped 0; count of bases not matched to a gene: 8. Per the germline V gene, CDR1 is MDHEN and CDR2 is SYDVKM. This CDR3 is CASSFFLAGSSTDTQYF. DNA for the CDR3: TGTGCCAGCAGTTTTTTCCTAGCGGGCTCTAGCACAGATACGCAGTATTTT.

The chain joins TRBV6-5 to TRBJ1-4; no definite D call. The CDR3 spans 16 residues. The V gene's germline CDR1 is MNHEY and CDR2 SVGAGI. Trimming removed 1 base at V and 5 bases at J, with 14 bases between. In DNA, the CDR3 is TGTGCCAGCAGTTACTTGATTCGATCCCCGAATGAAAAACTGTTTTTT. This codes for CASSYLIRSPNEKLFF.

This chain connects TRBV20-1 to TRBJ2-3; D is tentatively TRBD1 or TRBD2 (7 bases each). Germline CDR1 DFQATT, CDR2 SNEGSKA (reference sequence). Deletions cut 6 bases from V and 5 bases from J, with 18 bases between. The CDR3 totals 14 residues. CDR3 DNA: TGCAGTGCCAACGACAGGGAGGGAGTAGATACGCAGTATTTT. Translating gives CSANDREGVDTQYF.

This clonotype was seen a single time. The V call is TRBV4-3, the J call TRBJ1-2; D gene ambiguous. The V end lost 0 bases, the J end lost 3 bases, and 23 bases lay between the germline ends. The CDR3 length is 19 residues. Per the germline V gene, CDR1 is LGHNA and CDR2 is YSLEER. The CDR3 nucleotides are TGCGCCAGCAGCCAAGATCACAGAAACCCGCAGCCCCAGGACTATGGCTACACCTTC. The encoded protein is CASSQDHRNPQPQDYGYTF.